These T cell receptor beta chains were read from a single sample in a study of T cells expressing NK-cell markers. From the 5' RACE reads, TCRdb lists one entry per CDR3 protein and no DNA. The sample data list some 140,000 distinct CDR3 sequences. Sequenced sample: blood T cells: a sorted CD56 or NKG2C T cell subset, CD4+ or CD8+ T cells, or bulk PBMC T cells (not recorded which). The receptors shown here come from a woman between 50 and 59 years old in good health. Both conserved end residues are part of each CDR3.

V: TRBV29-1; J: TRBJ2-1; CDR3: CSAVSPGQAHEQFF
V: TRBV7-2; J: TRBJ2-1; CDR3: CASSPGTSGNVEQFF
V: TRBV6-5; J: TRBJ1-4; CDR3: CASSREGVIGEKLFF
V: TRBV20-1; J: TRBJ2-7; CDR3: CSAREGSSEQYF
V: TRBV4-1; J: TRBJ2-1; CDR3: CASSPIPDRDLYNEQFF
V: TRBV2; J: TRBJ2-1; CDR3: CASSVSEAYNEQFF
V: TRBV12-3/TRBV12-4; J: TRBJ2-5; CDR3: CASSPPLAEETQYF
V: TRBV4-1; J: TRBJ2-5; CDR3: CASSQTTTGLVGETQYF
V: TRBV12-3/TRBV12-4; J: TRBJ2-3; CDR3: CASSLTSGGARMTDTQYF
V: TRBV2; J: TRBJ2-3; CDR3: CARAAGHTDTQYF
V: TRBV10-3; J: TRBJ1-4; CDR3: CATSDRGNEKLFF
V: TRBV11-2; J: TRBJ2-1; CDR3: CASSLSRTSSYNEQFF
V: TRBV6-1; J: TRBJ2-1; CDR3: CASTTPGEGDNEQFF